This T cell receptor beta chain was sequenced in a study of vaccination and CD4 T cells after COVID-19 (dated by TCRdb to the early 2020s). For the wider study: Convalescent patients had a positive SARS-CoV-2 result on nasal swab PCR, and of these patients, several had mild disease and one had severe disease. In 10 COVID-19 convalescent patients and a handful of infection-naive healthy vaccine recipients, the spike-specific CD4+ TCR repertoire before mRNA vaccination was compared with the repertoire after mRNA vaccination. Two doses of either the Pfizer-BioNTech BNT162b2 vaccine (n=8) or the Moderna mRNA-1273 vaccine (n=2) were administered to participants. In the convalescent cohort there were six males and four females, among whom were two Hispanic individuals, seven Caucasians, two Asians and one multiracial person. Three convalescent patients gave samples both early after vaccination (day 14) and late after vaccination (days 161 to 241). The time from the second vaccine dose to post-vaccine blood sampling had a median of around 72 days and ranged from about 14 to 250 days. Post-COVID blood samples were collected from convalescent patients a median of approximately 100 days after diagnosis, with a range of roughly 35 to 161 days. Results and caveats for the whole study, not just this receptor: The number of convalescent patients in the study was relatively small, and the study did not examine early timepoints following natural infection. Although the median number of SARS-CoV-2-reactive clonotypes went up from fewer than 25 after infection to 30 to 45 after vaccination, the increase was not significant. Of the vaccine-specific clones found in convalescent patients, nearly all (304 of 307) were mono-reactive for SARS-CoV-2 spike instead of being cross-reactive with common cold coronaviruses. Among the post-vaccine SARS-CoV-2-reactive clones in convalescent patients, a median 86.3% showed up only after vaccination, which suggests vaccine-specific priming.

The library relied on PCR. TCRdb names Illumina iSeq 100 as the instrument used. In the paper's pipeline: Non-productive sequences were filtered out, and CDR3s that did not start with C, did not end with F or W, or were shorter than 7 amino acids were discarded. Levenshtein distances (stringdist) and unrooted phylogenetic trees (ape) in R version 3.6.1 were used to assess CDR3 homology. Clones were called with MiXCR by TCRdb after fastp trimmed the public reads at Q25, and only in-frame beta chains were retained. Every CDR3 protein is listed once, alongside the most common genes and DNA of its rows. It is TCRdb's table, rather than the study itself, that gives the V and J calls and clone size. In all, the sample holds more than 25,000 distinct CDR3 sequences, and approximately 48% of those were seen once. The leading ten clones occupy about 5.8% of the sample. For this clonotype: Its antigen has not been determined. No base qualities exist here, and no much larger clone lies one base off it.

This sample's time point label indicates: late sampling 161 to 241 days after vaccination in a few convalescent patients. The positive SARS-CoV-2 PCR tests of the convalescent patients were dated from March to December 2020, before the Alpha, Beta and Delta variants emerged in the United States. Ficoll-Paque Plus gradient centrifugation was used to isolate PBMCs from whole blood, and the isolated PBMCs were then either used fresh or cryopreserved at -140C. In the germline V gene (reference sequence), CDR1 corresponds to DFQATT and CDR2 to SNEGSKA. The CDR3 runs 14 residues from the cysteine to the phenylalanine. The CDR3 DNA has 42 bases and is translated from base 1. The germline V end is reduced by 3 bases and the J end by 4 bases; junction bases left unmatched: 4.

The rearrangement joined TRBV20-1 to TRBJ2-7, with 12 middle bases fitting TRBD1. The input for sequencing was CD4+ T cells from blood, taken about 7 months after SARS-CoV-2 vaccination. This receptor was taken from a human donor who had recovered from COVID-19. Read as DNA, the sequence is TGCAGTGCTAGCCCGGGACAGGGGGCTTACGAGCAGTACTTC. It is translated as CSASPGQGAYEQYF.